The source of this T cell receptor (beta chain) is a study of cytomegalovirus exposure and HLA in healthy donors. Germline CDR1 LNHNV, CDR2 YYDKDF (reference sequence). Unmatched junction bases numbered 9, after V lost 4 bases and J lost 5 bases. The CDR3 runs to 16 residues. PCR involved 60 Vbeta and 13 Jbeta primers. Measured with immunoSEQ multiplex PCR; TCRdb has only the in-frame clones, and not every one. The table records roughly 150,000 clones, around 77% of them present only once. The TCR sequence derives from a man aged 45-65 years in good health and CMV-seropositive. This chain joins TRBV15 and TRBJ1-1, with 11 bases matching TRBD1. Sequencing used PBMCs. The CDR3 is CATSTGQGAVTTEAFF. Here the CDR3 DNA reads TGTGCCACCAGCACCGGACAGGGGGCGGTTACTACTGAAGCTTTCTTT. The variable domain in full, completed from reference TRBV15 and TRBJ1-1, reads DAMVIQNPRYQVTQFGKPVTLSCSQTLNHNVMYWYQQKSSQAPKLLFHYYDKDFNNEADTPDNFQSRRPNTSFCFLDIRSPGLGDTAMYLCATSTGQGAVTTEAFFGQGTRLTVV.